This TCR beta chain came from a study of T cell clonality in common variable immunodeficiency. This CDR3 has 15 residues. The V end lost 4 bases, the J end lost 2 bases, and 16 bases lay between the germline ends. Germline CDR1 reads SQVTM; CDR2 reads ANQGSEA. Patients had low serum IgG, IgA and/or IgM and specific antibody deficiency. For at least one year, all CVID subjects received replacement immunoglobulin. The method was immunoSEQ multiplex PCR; TCRdb's version includes in-frame clones alone and lacks a portion of them. The profile covers roughly 30,000 clones, none occurring a single time. This clone was detected many times. What it binds is not known. The read is 3 residues too short to cover the CDR3 end, so that end is filled in from the germline J gene. General observations from the study: CVID subjects had higher TCRbeta clonality than healthy controls, most marked in about a third. Fewer deletions and N-nucleotide insertions were reportedly seen in common variable immunodeficiency TCR beta sequences.

J is TRBJ2-3 and V is TRBV29-1; D is perhaps TRBD2 (5 bases). This clonotype was obtained from a human donor with common variable immunodeficiency. The sequenced material came from peripheral blood mononuclear cells. The sequenced CDR3 bases are TGCAGCGTTGGGAGAGGGTCTCTGGTCACAGATACG. It specifies CSVGRGSLVTDT. Given in full, the CDR3 is CSVGRGSLVTDTQYF.